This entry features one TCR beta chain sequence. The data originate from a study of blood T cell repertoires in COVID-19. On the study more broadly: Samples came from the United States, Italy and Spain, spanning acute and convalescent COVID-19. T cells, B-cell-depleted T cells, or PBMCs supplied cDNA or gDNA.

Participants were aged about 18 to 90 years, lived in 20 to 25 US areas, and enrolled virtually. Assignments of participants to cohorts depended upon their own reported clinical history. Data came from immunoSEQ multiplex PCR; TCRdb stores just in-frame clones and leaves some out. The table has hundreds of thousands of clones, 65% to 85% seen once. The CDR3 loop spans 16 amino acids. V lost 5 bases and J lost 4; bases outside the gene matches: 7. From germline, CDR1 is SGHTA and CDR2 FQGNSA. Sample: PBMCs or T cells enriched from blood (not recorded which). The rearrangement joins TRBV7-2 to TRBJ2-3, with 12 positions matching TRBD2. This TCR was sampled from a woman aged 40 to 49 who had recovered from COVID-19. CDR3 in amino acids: CASSVSTSGSSDTQYF. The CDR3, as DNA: TGTGCCAGCAGCGTATCGACTAGCGGGAGTTCAGATACGCAGTATTTT.